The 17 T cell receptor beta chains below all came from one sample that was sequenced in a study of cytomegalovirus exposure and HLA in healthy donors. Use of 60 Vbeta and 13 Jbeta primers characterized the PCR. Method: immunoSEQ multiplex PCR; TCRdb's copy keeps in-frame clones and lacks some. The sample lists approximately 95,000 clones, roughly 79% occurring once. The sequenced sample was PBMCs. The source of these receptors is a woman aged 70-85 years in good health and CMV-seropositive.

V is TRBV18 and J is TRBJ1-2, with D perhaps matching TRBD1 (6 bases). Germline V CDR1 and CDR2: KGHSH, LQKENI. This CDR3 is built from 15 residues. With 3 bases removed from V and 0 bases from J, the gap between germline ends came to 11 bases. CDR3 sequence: CASSPGQTPNYGYTF. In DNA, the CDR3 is TGTGCCAGCTCACCCGGACAGACCCCTAACTATGGCTACACCTTC.

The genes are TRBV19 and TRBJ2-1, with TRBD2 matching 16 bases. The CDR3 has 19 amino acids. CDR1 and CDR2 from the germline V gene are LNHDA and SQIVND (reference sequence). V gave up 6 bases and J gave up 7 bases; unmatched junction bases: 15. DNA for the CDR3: TGTGCCAGTAGCCATCGCCCGGGACTAGCGGGAGGGCCCAATAATGAGCAGTTCTTC. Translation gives CASSHRPGLAGGPNNEQFF. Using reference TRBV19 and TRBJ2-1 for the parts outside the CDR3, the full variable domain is DGGITQSPKYLFRKEGQNVTLSCEQNLNHDAMYWYRQDPGQGLRLIYYSQIVNDFQKGDIAEGYSVSREKKESFPLTVTSAQKNPTAFYLCASSHRPGLAGGPNNEQFFGPGTRLTVL.

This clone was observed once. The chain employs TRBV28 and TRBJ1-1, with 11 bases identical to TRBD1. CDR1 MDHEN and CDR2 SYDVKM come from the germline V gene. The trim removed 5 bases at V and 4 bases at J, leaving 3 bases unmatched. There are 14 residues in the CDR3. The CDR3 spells CASSEGQGATEAFF. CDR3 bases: TGTGCCAGCAGTGAAGGACAGGGGGCCACTGAAGCTTTCTTT.

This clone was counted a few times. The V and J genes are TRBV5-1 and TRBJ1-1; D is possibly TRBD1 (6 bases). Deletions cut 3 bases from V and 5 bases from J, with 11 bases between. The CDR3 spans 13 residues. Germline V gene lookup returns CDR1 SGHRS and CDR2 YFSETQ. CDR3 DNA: TGCGCCAGCAGCTCTGGACAGATTACTGAAGCTTTCTTT. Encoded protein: CASSSGQITEAFF.

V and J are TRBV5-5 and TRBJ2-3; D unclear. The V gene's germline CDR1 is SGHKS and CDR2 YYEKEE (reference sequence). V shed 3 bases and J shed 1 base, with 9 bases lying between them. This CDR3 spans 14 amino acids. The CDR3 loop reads CASSSRTGTDTQYF. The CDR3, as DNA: TGTGCCAGCAGCTCGAGAACAGGCACAGATACGCAGTATTTT.

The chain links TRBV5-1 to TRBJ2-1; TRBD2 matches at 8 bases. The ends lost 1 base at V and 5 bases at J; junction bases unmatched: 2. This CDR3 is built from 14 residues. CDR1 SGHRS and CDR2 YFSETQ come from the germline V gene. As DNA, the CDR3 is TGCGCCAGCAGCTTGCAGCGGGGGAACAATGAGCAGTTCTTC. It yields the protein CASSLQRGNNEQFF.

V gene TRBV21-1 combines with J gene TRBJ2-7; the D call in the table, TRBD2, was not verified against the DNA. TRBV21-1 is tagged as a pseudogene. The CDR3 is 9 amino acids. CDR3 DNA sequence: TGTGCCCTCCGCTACGAGCAGTACTTC. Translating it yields CALRYEQYF.

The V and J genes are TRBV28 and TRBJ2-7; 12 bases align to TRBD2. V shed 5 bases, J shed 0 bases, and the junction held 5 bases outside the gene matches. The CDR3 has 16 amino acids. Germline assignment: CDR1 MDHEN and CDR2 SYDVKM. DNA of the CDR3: TGTGCCAGCAGTCCCAGGACTAGCGGGGCCTCCTACGAGCAGTACTTC. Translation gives CASSPRTSGASYEQYF.

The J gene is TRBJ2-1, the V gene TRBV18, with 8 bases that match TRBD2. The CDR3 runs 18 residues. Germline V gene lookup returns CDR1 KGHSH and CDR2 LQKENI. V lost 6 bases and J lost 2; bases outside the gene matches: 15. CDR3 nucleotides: TGTGCCAGCTCTCACGACGGGAGGGGCAGCGGGCCCTACAATGAGCAGTTCTTC. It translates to CASSHDGRGSGPYNEQFF.

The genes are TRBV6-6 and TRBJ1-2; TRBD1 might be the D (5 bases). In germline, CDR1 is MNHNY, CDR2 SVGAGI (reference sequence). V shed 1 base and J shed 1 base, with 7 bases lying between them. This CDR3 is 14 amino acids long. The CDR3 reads CASSYFDSNYGYTF. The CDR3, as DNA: TGTGCCAGCAGTTACTTCGACAGTAACTATGGCTACACCTTC.

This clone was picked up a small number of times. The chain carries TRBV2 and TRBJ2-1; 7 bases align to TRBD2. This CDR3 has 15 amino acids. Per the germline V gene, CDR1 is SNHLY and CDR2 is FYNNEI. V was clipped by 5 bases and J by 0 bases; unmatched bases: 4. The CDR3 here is CASSYSGDSYNEQFF. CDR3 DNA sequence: TGTGCCAGCAGTTACAGCGGGGACTCCTACAATGAGCAGTTCTTC.

The CDR3 bases are TGTGCCAGCAGCTTATTCTCAGGGCTGGGCACCGGGGAGCTGTTTTTT. Its translation is CASSLFSGLGTGELFF. V gene TRBV7-9 combines with J gene TRBJ2-2; D perhaps matches TRBD1 (5 bases). Germline CDR1 is SEHNR and CDR2 is FQNEAQ (reference sequence). Trimming took 2 bases from V and 4 from J, leaving 14 bases between them. The CDR3 totals 16 residues.

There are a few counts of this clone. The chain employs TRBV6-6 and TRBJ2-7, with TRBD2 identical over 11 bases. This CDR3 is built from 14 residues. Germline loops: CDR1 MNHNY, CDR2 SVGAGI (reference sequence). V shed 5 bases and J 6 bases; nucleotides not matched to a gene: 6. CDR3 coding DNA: TGTGCCAGCAGTATGGTAGCGGGAGGGCTCGAGCAGTACTTC. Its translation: CASSMVAGGLEQYF.

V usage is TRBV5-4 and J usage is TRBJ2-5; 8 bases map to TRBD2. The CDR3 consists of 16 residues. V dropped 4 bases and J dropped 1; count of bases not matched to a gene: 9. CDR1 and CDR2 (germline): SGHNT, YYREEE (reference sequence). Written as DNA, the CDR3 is TGTGCCAGCAGCCCACGGGAGGGAGGGTCCCAAGAGACCCAGTACTTC. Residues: CASSPREGGSQETQYF. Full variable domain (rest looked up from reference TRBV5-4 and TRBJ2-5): ETGVTQSPTHLIKTRGQQVTLRCSSQSGHNTVSWYQQALGQGPQFIFQYYREEENGRGNFPPRFSGLQFPNYSSELNVNALELDDSALYLCASSPREGGSQETQYFGPGTRLLVL.

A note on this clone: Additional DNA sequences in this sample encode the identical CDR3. The CDR3 is CASSGRVTGELFF. The CDR3, as DNA: TGTGCCAGCAGTGGCCGAGTGACCGGGGAGCTGTTTTTT. The V call is TRBV2, the J call TRBJ2-2; D is undetermined. The CDR3 is 13 residues long. Germline CDR1 SNHLY, CDR2 FYNNEI. The germline V and J ends were trimmed by 4 bases and 5 bases, with 8 bases remaining between them.

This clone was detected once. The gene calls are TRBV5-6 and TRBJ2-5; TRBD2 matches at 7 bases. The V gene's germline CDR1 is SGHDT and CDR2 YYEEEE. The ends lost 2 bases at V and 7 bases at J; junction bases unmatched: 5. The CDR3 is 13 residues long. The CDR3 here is CASSLGLEGTQYF. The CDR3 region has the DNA TGTGCCAGCAGCTTAGGACTAGAGGGGACCCAGTACTTC.

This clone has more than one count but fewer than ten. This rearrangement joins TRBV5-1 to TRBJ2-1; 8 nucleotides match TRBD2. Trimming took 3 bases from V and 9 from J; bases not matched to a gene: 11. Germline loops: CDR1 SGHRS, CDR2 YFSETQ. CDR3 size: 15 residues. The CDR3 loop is CASSSLGSGTGEQFF. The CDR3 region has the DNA TGCGCCAGCAGCTCCCTGGGTAGCGGGACGGGTGAGCAGTTCTTC.